One sample yielded the 27 T cell receptor beta chains listed below, sequenced in a study of OX40 agonist ivuxolimab in advanced cancers. Generated by immunoSEQ multiplex PCR, the TCRdb table keeps only in-frame clones and is missing some. Of some 74,000 clones in the sample, approximately 94% were seen once. The source was CD4+ or CD8+ T cells sorted from blood, collected in a trial of the OX40 agonist ivuxolimab. All receptors derive from an adult with an advanced solid tumor such as melanoma, head and neck, liver or kidney cancer.

This chain links TRBV7-9 with TRBJ1-1; 8 nucleotides match TRBD1. CDR3 length: 14 residues. Germline values: CDR1 SEHNR, CDR2 FQNEAQ (reference sequence). The trim removed 5 bases at V and 4 bases at J, leaving 6 bases unmatched. This chain's CDR3 is CASSIRQGFTEAFF. The CDR3 region has the DNA TGTGCCAGCAGCATCCGACAGGGGTTCACTGAAGCTTTCTTT.

The rearrangement joins TRBV5-1 to TRBJ2-1; D is possibly TRBD1 (5 bases). The CDR3 length is 17 residues. Germline V gene lookup returns CDR1 SGHRS and CDR2 YFSETQ. V was clipped by 0 bases and J by 3 bases, with 16 bases between them. This chain's CDR3 is CASSLDARVDNYNEQFF. Written as DNA, the CDR3 is TGCGCCAGCAGCTTGGATGCTCGCGTGGACAACTACAATGAGCAGTTCTTC.

The chain combines TRBV4-1 with TRBJ2-7; D is ambiguous. Trimming pared 1 base from V and 0 bases from J, leaving 7 bases between. The germline CDR1 and CDR2 sequences are MGHRA and YSYEKL. CDR3 size: 14 residues. CDR3 nucleotide sequence: TGCGCCAGCAGCCAAGGGGGTTTCTCCTACGAGCAGTACTTC. Translating it yields CASSQGGFSYEQYF.

The chain is built from TRBV5-8 and TRBJ2-1; 10 bases agree with TRBD2. Unmatched junction bases numbered 5, after V lost 2 bases and J lost 9 bases. Germline V CDR1 and CDR2: SGHTS, YDEGEE. This CDR3 has 14 residues. In DNA, the CDR3 is TGTGCCAGCAGCTTTCTAGCGGGAGTTATTGAGCAGTTCTTC. Its translation: CASSFLAGVIEQFF.

V and J are TRBV6-5 and TRBJ1-4, with D unclear. V lost 6 bases to trimming and J lost 0 bases, with 14 bases between them. The CDR3 is 16 residues long. Germline assignment: CDR1 MNHEY and CDR2 SVGAGI. CDR3 residues: CASSYGVTPTNEKLFF. Written as DNA, the CDR3 is TGTGCCAGCAGCTACGGGGTCACCCCAACTAATGAAAAACTGTTTTTT.

The rearrangement joins TRBV6-4 to TRBJ2-3; 8 bases agree with TRBD2. The V gene's germline CDR1 is MRHNA and CDR2 SNTAGT. Trimming at V came to 11 bases and at J to 1 base, leaving 8 bases not matched to a gene. The CDR3 loop spans 14 amino acids. CDR3 region: CASSGGPGTDTQYF. DNA for the CDR3: TGTGCCTCCAGCGGGGGCCCCGGCACAGATACGCAGTATTTT.

This chain links TRBV27 with TRBJ2-1; 8 nucleotides line up with TRBD1. This CDR3 has 14 amino acids. V trimming: 5 bases; J trimming: 14 bases; junction bases outside the gene matches: 14. Looked up from germline, CDR1 is MNHEY and CDR2 is SMNVEV (reference sequence). The DNA for the CDR3 is TGTGCCAGCAGTCCCCACACGACAGGGGCCCTGGAGTTCTTC. Amino acids: CASSPHTTGALEFF.

The chain recombines TRBV14 with TRBJ2-1; D is unclear. This CDR3 has 13 residues. V was cut by 2 bases and J by 7 bases, with 9 bases left in between. CDR1 is SGHDN, CDR2 FVKESK, per germline. CDR3 residues: CASSQFVENEQFF. CDR3 DNA: TGTGCCAGCAGCCAATTCGTGGAAAATGAGCAGTTCTTC.

The gene calls are TRBV7-2 and TRBJ1-2; no clear D gene. With 1 base removed from V and 6 bases from J, the gap between germline ends came to 12 bases. The CDR3 totals 14 residues. Germline lookup yields CDR1 SGHTA and CDR2 FQGNSA. CDR3 in DNA: TGTGCCAGCAGCTTAGTGACTTCCGGGAATGGCTACACCTTC. It specifies CASSLVTSGNGYTF.

This clone turned up a few times. This chain links TRBV4-1 with TRBJ2-1, with 7 bases lining up with TRBD2. Germline CDR1 reads MGHRA; CDR2 reads YSYEKL. The CDR3 sequence is 15 residues long. Germline trimming cut 1 base from V and 4 bases from J; bases unmatched to any gene: 4. For the CDR3, the DNA is TGCGCCAGCAGCCAAGGTAGCGGGTTATACAATGAGCAGTTCTTC. The encoded protein is CASSQGSGLYNEQFF.

CDR3 residues: CAISEGGANTEAFF. DNA of the CDR3: TGTGCCATCAGTGAAGGAGGGGCGAACACTGAAGCTTTCTTT. J is TRBJ1-1 and V is TRBV10-3; possibly TRBD1 for D (5 bases). This CDR3 has 14 amino acids. The V end was cut by 3 bases, the J end by 1 base, with 9 bases between. The germline V gene encodes CDR1 ENHRY and CDR2 SYGVKD.

V gene TRBV6-1 combines with J gene TRBJ2-2; TRBD1 agrees at 8 bases. The V gene end was trimmed by 7 bases and the J gene end by 3 bases; junction bases not matched to a gene: 4. Germline CDR1 and CDR2: MNHNS and SASEGT. CDR3 length equals 14 residues. CDR3 DNA sequence: TGTGCCAGCACGACAGGGGCCGACACCGGGGAGCTGTTTTTT. It translates to CASTTGADTGELFF.

The chain is built from TRBV9 and TRBJ2-5; D is unresolved. The germline V gene has CDR1 SGDLS and CDR2 YYNGEE. The CDR3 totals 14 residues. V lost 0 bases and J 1 base, leaving 7 bases between the germline ends. CDR3 in DNA: TGTGCCAGCAGCGTAGATCCGGGCCAAGAGACCCAGTACTTC. Translating it yields CASSVDPGQETQYF.

The chain links TRBV7-3 to TRBJ2-1; D tentatively reads TRBD1 or TRBD2 (5 bases each). The V gene lost 1 base and the J gene lost 9 bases, with 10 bases spanning the gap. The CDR3 is 13 residues long. From germline, CDR1 is SGHTA and CDR2 FQGTGA. In nucleotides, the CDR3 is TGTGCCAGCAGCTTAATAGGGACGGGTGAGCAGTTCTTC. This translates into CASSLIGTGEQFF. Drawing the rest from reference TRBV7-3 and TRBJ2-1, the complete variable domain is GAGVSQTPSNKVTEKGKYVELRCDPISGHTALYWYRQSLGQGPEFLIYFQGTGAADDSGLPNDRFFAVRPEGSVSTLKIQRTERGDSAVYLCASSLIGTGEQFFGPGTRLTVL.

The DNA of the CDR3 is TGTGCCAGCAGCGAGGGACAGGGGCCGAGTGAAAAACTGTTTTTT. Translation: CASSEGQGPSEKLFF. The genes are TRBV5-4 and TRBJ1-4; 10 nucleotides align to TRBD1. The CDR3 sequence is 15 residues long. With 4 bases clipped from V and 7 bases from J, the junction kept 7 bases outside the gene matches. CDR1 and CDR2 (germline): SGHNT, YYREEE (reference sequence).

This clone was counted a single time. J is TRBJ2-7 and V is TRBV2; no clear D gene. V gave up 2 bases and J gave up 9 bases, with 17 bases separating them. Germline CDR1 and CDR2: SNHLY and FYNNEI. The CDR3 has 14 residues. The CDR3 sequence is CASSESAFSQVQYF. CDR3 nucleotide sequence: TGTGCCAGCAGTGAATCCGCTTTTAGCCAGGTGCAGTACTTC.

This clone was seen a few times. The rearrangement uses TRBV4-2 and TRBJ1-6; D unclear. The CDR3 is made up of 17 amino acids. The germline V and J ends were trimmed by 0 bases and 0 bases, with 9 bases remaining between them. Germline values: CDR1 LGHNA, CDR2 YNFKEQ. Here the CDR3 DNA reads TGTGCCAGCAGCCAAGATCACCCGGTCTCCTATAATTCACCCCTCCACTTT. It specifies CASSQDHPVSYNSPLHF.

The CDR3 here is CASSIDRGSGELFF. In DNA, the CDR3 is TGTGCCAGCAGCATCGACAGGGGGTCCGGGGAGCTGTTTTTT. The rearrangement links TRBV7-9 to TRBJ2-2; TRBD1 matches 9 bases. V dropped 5 bases and J dropped 6; count of bases not matched to a gene: 4. Per the germline V gene, CDR1 is SEHNR and CDR2 is FQNEAQ (reference sequence). The CDR3 has 14 residues.

J is TRBJ1-2 and V is TRBV2; TRBD1 matches at 7 bases. The CDR3 contains 11 residues. After removal of 10 bases from V and 3 bases from J, the junction contained 2 bases not matched to a gene. From germline, CDR1 is SNHLY and CDR2 FYNNEI. CDR3 residues: CATGGDYGYTF. The CDR3 DNA reads TGTGCCACAGGGGGTGACTATGGCTACACCTTC.

The J gene is TRBJ2-4, the V gene TRBV7-9; tentative D call: TRBD2 (5 bases). Germline CDR1 SEHNR, CDR2 FQNEAQ (reference sequence). The ends were cut back, 5 bases at V and 2 bases at J, with 10 bases in the middle. This CDR3 comprises 14 residues. The chain's CDR3 is CASSREGTKNIQYF. In nucleotides, the CDR3 is TGTGCCAGCAGCCGGGAAGGGACCAAAAACATTCAGTACTTC.

This chain connects TRBV5-6 to TRBJ1-5, with D unclear. V lost 0 bases, J lost 5 bases, and 6 bases lay in between. There are 13 residues in the CDR3. CDR1 is SGHDT, CDR2 YYEEEE, per germline. The CDR3 sequence is CASSLGPDQPQHF. The CDR3 DNA reads as TGTGCCAGCAGCTTGGGACCTGATCAGCCCCAGCATTTT.

The V call is TRBV7-8, the J call TRBJ2-2, with D uncertain. V lost 0 bases to trimming and J lost 5 bases, with 22 bases between them. Germline loops: CDR1 SGHVS, CDR2 FQNEAQ. This CDR3 region has 19 residues. The CDR3 is CASSLALSSPFSATGELFF. CDR3 DNA: TGTGCCAGCAGCTTAGCGCTCTCCAGTCCCTTCTCCGCGACCGGGGAGCTGTTTTTT. Looking up the rest from reference TRBV7-8 and TRBJ2-2 gives the full variable domain: GAGVSQSPRYKVAKRGQDVALRCDPISGHVSLFWYQQALGQGPEFLTYFQNEAQLDKSGLPSDRFFAERPEGSVSTLKIQRTQQEDSAVYLCASSLALSSPFSATGELFFGEGSRLTVL.

This clone was seen only once. The J gene is TRBJ1-5, the V gene TRBV28, with unresolved D. This CDR3 spans 16 amino acids. Germline lookup yields CDR1 MDHEN and CDR2 SYDVKM. Trimming took 5 bases from V and 0 from J, leaving 14 bases between them. The CDR3 region is CASSNQRAASNQPQHF. The CDR3, as DNA: TGTGCCAGCAGTAACCAGCGGGCGGCTAGCAATCAGCCCCAGCATTTT.

The V call is TRBV18, the J call TRBJ2-3, with 8 bases fitting TRBD2. V shed 10 bases and J 2 bases; nucleotides not matched to a gene: 11. The CDR3 runs 15 residues. Germline-derived CDR1 and CDR2 are KGHSH and LQKENI. Written as DNA, the CDR3 is TGTGCCACCCGAACCGGGACTAGTTACACAGATACGCAGTATTTT. Translation gives CATRTGTSYTDTQYF.

The chain links TRBV28 to TRBJ2-7; 7 bases are a match to TRBD1. Per germline, CDR1 MDHEN and CDR2 SYDVKM. V shed 0 bases and J 5 bases; nucleotides not matched to a gene: 10. The CDR3 covers 16 residues. In DNA form, the CDR3 reads TGTGCCAGCAGTTTATGGGTCAGGGGGTTAGACGACGAGCAGTACTTC. Translation gives CASSLWVRGLDDEQYF.

The V call is TRBV6-1, the J call TRBJ1-5; tentative D call: TRBD1 (5 bases). The germline V gene encodes CDR1 MNHNS and CDR2 SASEGT. The CDR3 runs to 14 residues. V was clipped by 2 bases and J by 5 bases, with 10 bases between them. This CDR3 reads CASSERQSDQPQHF. Here the CDR3 DNA reads TGTGCCAGCAGTGAACGACAGTCGGATCAGCCCCAGCATTTT.

This clone was picked up one time. V and J are TRBV5-4 and TRBJ2-1; D not resolved. This CDR3 has 12 amino acids. Trimming left V 4 bases short and J 7 bases short, with 9 bases between. CDR1 and CDR2 from the germline V gene are SGHNT and YYREEE (reference sequence). As DNA, the CDR3 is TGTGCCAGCAGCCCCCTGGCGAATGAGCAGTTCTTC. This encodes CASSPLANEQFF.